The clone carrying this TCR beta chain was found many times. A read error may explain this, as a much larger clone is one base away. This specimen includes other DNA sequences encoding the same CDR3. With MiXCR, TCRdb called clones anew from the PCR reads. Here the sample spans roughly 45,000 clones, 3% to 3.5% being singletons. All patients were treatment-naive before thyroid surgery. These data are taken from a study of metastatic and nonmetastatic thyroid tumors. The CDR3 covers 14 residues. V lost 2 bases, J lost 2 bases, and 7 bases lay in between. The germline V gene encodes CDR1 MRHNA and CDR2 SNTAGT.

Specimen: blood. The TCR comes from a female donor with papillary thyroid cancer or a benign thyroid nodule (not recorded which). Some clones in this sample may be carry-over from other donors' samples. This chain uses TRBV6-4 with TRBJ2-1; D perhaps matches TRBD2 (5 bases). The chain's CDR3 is CASSDGSPYNEQFF. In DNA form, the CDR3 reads TGTGCCAGCAGTGACGGGAGCCCCTACAATGAGCAGTTCTTC.